Presented here are 22 T cell receptor beta chains from one specimen sequenced in a study of regulatory T cells in long-lasting Graves disease. The sample's time point: newly diagnosed GD, antithyroid drugs for less than 3 months. PBMCs were the source of the RNA used for TCR sequencing. Building the TCR beta libraries relied on iRepertoire HTBI primers, and CDR3 regions underwent Arm-PCR. TCRdb processed the multiplex PCR reads anew with MiXCR; each CDR3 protein has one entry. Of around 500,000 distinct CDR3 sequences listed, around 16% are singletons. The same data also contributed to another study, on T cells in Graves' hyperthyroidism and ophthalmopathy.

This sample comprised peripheral blood mononuclear cells (PBMCs), obtained at new diagnosis, from a patient treated with antithyroid drugs. These receptor sequences come from a middle-aged woman with Graves disease.

The chain links TRBV19 to TRBJ1-5; no firm D call. Germline values: CDR1 LNHDA, CDR2 SQIVND (reference sequence). The CDR3 has 15 amino acids. V was shortened by 0 bases and J by 3 bases, with 9 bases between the two germline ends. The CDR3 DNA follows: TGTGCCAGTAGTATAGACGACGGGATCAATCAGCCCCAGCATTTT. Residues: CASSIDDGINQPQHF.

In regard to this clonotype: A far bigger clonotype differs at one base, so this is likely a read error. This rearrangement joins TRBV7-2 to TRBJ2-2; possible D gene TRBD2, 6 bases. Between the trimmed V and J ends, which lost 6 bases and 5 bases, there was a span of 10 bases. The germline gives CDR1 SGHTA, CDR2 FQGNSA. The CDR3 length is 13 residues. CDR3 sequence (DNA): TGTGCCAGCAGGGCTAGCGAGACCGGGGAGCTGTTTTTT. It codes for CASRASETGELFF. The variable domain in full, completed from reference TRBV7-2 and TRBJ2-2, reads GAGVSQSPSNKVTEKGKDVELRCDPISGHTALYWYRQSLGQGLEFLIYFQGNSAPDKSGLPSDRFSAERTGGSVSTLTIQRTQQEDSAVYLCASRASETGELFFGEGSRLTVL.

As for this clonotype: A single base is all that separates this from a far larger clone, so a read error is likely. V gene TRBV28 combines with J gene TRBJ1-2; D remains unclear. Germline CDR1 is MDHEN and CDR2 is SYDVKM. With 5 bases removed from V and 10 bases from J, the gap between germline ends came to 17 bases. The CDR3 is made up of 13 amino acids. CDR3 sequence: CASSATPRVDYTF. The DNA for the CDR3 is TGTGCCAGCAGTGCAACCCCTCGGGTCGACTACACCTTC.

This clonotype was detected only a few times. The chain carries TRBV18 and TRBJ1-5, with a weak D call TRBD1 (6 bases). The CDR3 has 15 amino acids. Trimming shortened V by 3 bases and J by 3 bases, and 12 bases separated the two germline ends. The germline V gene encodes CDR1 KGHSH and CDR2 LQKENI. The CDR3 sequence is CASSPDGQLNQPQHF. CDR3 bases: TGTGCCAGCTCACCTGACGGACAGCTCAATCAGCCCCAGCATTTT.

This clonotype was seen ten or more times. The chain carries TRBV18 and TRBJ2-7; D not certain. Germline-derived CDR1 and CDR2 are KGHSH and LQKENI. This CDR3 contains 13 residues. V lost 2 bases, J lost 5 bases, and 10 bases lay in between. CDR3 loop: CASSPALLDEQYF. The CDR3 coding sequence is TGTGCCAGCTCACCAGCACTGCTAGACGAGCAGTACTTC.

This clonotype has a handful of counts. This rearrangement joins TRBV5-4 to TRBJ2-2; the D gene could be TRBD1 or TRBD2 (6 bases each). Germline CDR1 reads SGHNT; CDR2 reads YYREEE (reference sequence). The CDR3 extends over 15 amino acids. V lost 4 bases and J 5 bases, leaving 15 bases between the germline ends. The CDR3 loop is CASSRTGAGTGELFF. Here the CDR3 DNA reads TGTGCCAGCAGCCGGACGGGGGCGGGAACCGGGGAGCTGTTTTTT.

A word on this clonotype: A much larger clone differs by one base, so this may be a read error. The chain carries TRBV5-1 and TRBJ1-1; D might be TRBD1 (5 bases). Between the trimmed V and J ends, which lost 4 bases and 3 bases, there was a span of 22 bases. This CDR3 has 17 residues. CDR1 is SGHRS, CDR2 YFSETQ, per germline. In DNA form, the CDR3 reads TGCGCCAGCAGCCATTTCGCCTCGGGGGATTTCCACACTGAAGCTTTCTTT. It codes for CASSHFASGDFHTEAFF.

This clonotype was observed at least ten times. This chain joins TRBV3-1 and TRBJ1-1; 9 bases are a match to TRBD1. V lost 6 bases and J lost 3; bases outside the gene matches: 8. The CDR3 is 15 residues long. Looked up from germline, CDR1 is LGHDT and CDR2 is YNNKEL (reference sequence). The DNA of the CDR3 is TGTGCCAGCAGACCTACAGGGGGCGACTACACTGAAGCTTTCTTT. It translates to CASRPTGGDYTEAFF.

The chain combines TRBV10-3 with TRBJ2-7, with TRBD2 identical over 7 bases. This CDR3 spans 15 amino acids. Looked up from germline, CDR1 is ENHRY and CDR2 is SYGVKD. With 4 bases clipped from V and 2 bases from J, the junction kept 8 bases outside the gene matches. Written as DNA, the CDR3 is TGTGCCATCAGTGGACCCCGGGACTATACCTACGAGCAGTACTTC. This sequence encodes CAISGPRDYTYEQYF.

V gene TRBV4-1 combines with J gene TRBJ2-5; TRBD1 is a possible D gene (6 bases). The CDR3 spans 15 residues. Germline CDR1 MGHRA, CDR2 YSYEKL. Trimming removed 2 bases at V and 5 bases at J, with 15 bases between. The CDR3 nucleotides read TGCGCCAGCAGCCAACTGGGCCTAGGGGGTGAGACCCAGTACTTC. Translation gives CASSQLGLGGETQYF.

This clonotype has at least ten counts. The V call is TRBV3-1, the J call TRBJ2-7; TRBD1 is a possible D gene (6 bases). The V and J ends lost 0 bases and 3 bases respectively, with 9 bases between them. The CDR3 loop spans 14 amino acids. From germline, CDR1 is LGHDT and CDR2 YNNKEL (reference sequence). The CDR3 nucleotides are TGTGCCAGCAGCCAAGAGACAGGAGTCTACGAGCAGTACTTC. This encodes CASSQETGVYEQYF.

The chain couples TRBV28 to TRBJ1-4, with D possibly matching TRBD1 (6 bases). The ends were cut back, 1 base at V and 9 bases at J, with 18 bases in the middle. This CDR3 is built from 16 residues. CDR1 MDHEN and CDR2 SYDVKM come from the germline V gene. CDR3 in DNA: TGTGCCAGCAGTTTATACCGTGGGGGGACAAGTCAAAAACTGTTTTTT. It codes for CASSLYRGGTSQKLFF.

The J gene is TRBJ1-4, the V gene TRBV28; 9 bases agree with TRBD1. Germline assignment: CDR1 MDHEN and CDR2 SYDVKM. The ends lost 3 bases at V and 4 bases at J; junction bases unmatched: 6. The CDR3 extends over 16 amino acids. CDR3 coding DNA: TGTGCCAGCAGTTTCCCCGGGACAGGGATTAATGAAAAACTGTTTTTT. Protein: CASSFPGTGINEKLFF.

This chain connects TRBV7-2 to TRBJ1-6, with D possibly TRBD1 on 5 matching bases. This CDR3 comprises 15 residues. Trimming shortened V by 8 bases and J by 6 bases, and 17 bases separated the two germline ends. The germline gives CDR1 SGHTA, CDR2 FQGNSA. The DNA for the CDR3 is TGTGCCAGCGGGATAGACTTGGGGCGTAATTCACCCCTCCACTTT. Its translation: CASGIDLGRNSPLHF.

This clonotype was detected ten times or more. This chain connects TRBV6-1 to TRBJ2-3; a possible D gene is TRBD2 (6 bases). This CDR3 region has 13 residues. V shed 7 bases and J shed 2 bases, with 10 bases lying between them. CDR1 is MNHNS and CDR2 is SASEGT in the germline V gene. The DNA for the CDR3 is TGTGCCAGCAAGGGACTTGACACAGATACGCAGTATTTT. It translates to CASKGLDTDTQYF.

This clonotype was recorded at least ten times. V is TRBV30 and J is TRBJ1-1; no definite D call. The V gene's germline CDR1 is GTSNPN and CDR2 SVGIG (reference sequence). V gave up 2 bases and J gave up 5 bases, with 9 bases separating them. This CDR3 region has 12 residues. CDR3: CAWSSGYTEAFF. CDR3 nucleotides: TGTGCCTGGAGTTCCGGGTATACTGAAGCTTTCTTT.

The table lists this clonotype with many counts. V usage is TRBV7-2 and J usage is TRBJ2-5; possible D gene TRBD2, 5 bases. Germline V CDR1 and CDR2: SGHTA, FQGNSA. This CDR3 spans 13 amino acids. Trimming took 6 bases from V and 5 from J, leaving 13 bases between them. The chain's CDR3 is CASRLHWEETQYF. CDR3 DNA sequence: TGTGCCAGCAGACTGCACTGGGAGGAGACCCAGTACTTC.

This clonotype showed up just a few times. The chain joins TRBV28 to TRBJ2-2, with D unresolved. Trimming pared 6 bases from V and 3 bases from J, leaving 14 bases between. This CDR3 contains 15 residues. The germline CDR1 and CDR2 sequences are MDHEN and SYDVKM. Written as DNA, the CDR3 is TGTGCCAGCAGGGCTCTTTTGATCTACACCGGGGAGCTGTTTTTT. Residues: CASRALLIYTGELFF.

The sample holds many counts of this clonotype. The V and J genes are TRBV6-5 and TRBJ1-4; D remains ambiguous. CDR3 length: 18 residues. Per germline, CDR1 MNHEY and CDR2 SVGAGI. Trimming took off 0 bases at V and 2 bases at J, with 16 bases between the two ends. The CDR3 is CASSYSATALRTNEKLFF. The DNA of the CDR3 is TGTGCCAGCAGTTACTCAGCTACAGCCCTGCGGACTAATGAAAAACTGTTTTTT.

This clonotype has a count of ten or more. CDR3 DNA: TGTGCCAGCAGCCGATCCCTACAGACAGGGAACATTCAGCCCCAGCATTTT. This codes for CASSRSLQTGNIQPQHF. The chain couples TRBV5-5 to TRBJ1-5; 7 bases line up with TRBD1. The germline V gene encodes CDR1 SGHKS and CDR2 YYEKEE (reference sequence). This CDR3 is 17 amino acids long. Germline trimming cut 4 bases from V and 6 bases from J; bases unmatched to any gene: 16.

This clonotype was detected many times. The chain is built from TRBV7-8 and TRBJ1-2; 9 bases are a match to TRBD1. J lost 2 bases, V lost 8 bases, and 6 bases had no gene match. Germline CDR1 reads SGHVS; CDR2 reads FQNEAQ. This CDR3 contains 14 residues. The CDR3 sequence is CASSRTGANYGYTF. The CDR3, as DNA: TGTGCCAGCTCCCGGACAGGGGCCAACTATGGCTACACCTTC. Based on the CDR3 plus reference TRBV7-8 and TRBJ1-2, the full variable domain is GAGVSQSPRYKVAKRGQDVALRCDPISGHVSLFWYQQALGQGPEFLTYFQNEAQLDKSGLPSDRFFAERPEGSVSTLKIQRTQQEDSAVYLCASSRTGANYGYTFGSGTRLTVV.

The sample holds a few counts of this clonotype. A much larger clone differs from this one at a single base, so this may be a read error. This chain connects TRBV18 to TRBJ2-5; D may match TRBD1 or TRBD2 (5 bases each). The CDR3 is made up of 15 amino acids. Germline loops: CDR1 KGHSH, CDR2 LQKENI. CDR3 bases: TGTGCCAGCTCACCACCCAGCAGGGACCAAGGGACCCAGTACTTC. Translation: CASSPPSRDQGTQYF.